This T cell receptor (beta chain) was obtained from a study of shared clonotypes between healthy human individuals. Study-wide points: Roughly 5% of naive CD4 clonotypes were shared across a handful of donors.

Cells designated naive CD8 were CD45RO-negative and were positively selected for CCR7, with terminally differentiated effector memory CD45RA+ cells excluded. Losses at the gene ends were 4 bases for V and 0 bases for J; bases not matched to a gene: 5. The CDR3 is 18 amino acids. Germline values: CDR1 SGHVS, CDR2 FNYEAQ. In the sorted-subset replicate PCRs, approximately 200 ng DNA, around 32,000 T cell genomes, was used. Libraries were prepared by immunoSEQ multiplex PCR; TCRdb keeps only in-frame clonotypes and omits some of them. The data show about 2.1 million clones, about 93% seen once. Worth noting for this clone: The antigen remains undetermined.

Material for sequencing was naive CD8+ T cells from PBMCs. The source is a man between 18 and 35 years old in good health. Some clones in this sample may be carry-over from other donors' samples. The chain couples TRBV7-6 to TRBJ2-2, with 13 bases fitting TRBD2. The CDR3 sequence: CASSSGLAGVANTGELFF. The DNA of the CDR3 is TGTGCCAGCAGCTCAGGACTAGCGGGAGTGGCGAACACCGGGGAGCTGTTTTTT.